The 14 T cell receptor beta chains given below trace back to one sample, sequenced in a study of T-cell memory formation after mild COVID-19. One entry per CDR3 protein results from TCRdb running MiXCR on the 5' RACE reads. In the table there are 200,000 to 250,000 distinct CDR3 sequences, approximately 16% of which are singletons. The sequencing input was PBMCs or a T cell subset sorted from them (not recorded which). Receptors originate from a man in his late teens or twenties who had mild COVID-19 (a few samples of this study predate the infection). Cell type and time point are not known.

This clonotype was picked up many times. This chain's CDR3 is CASSLERGTGELFF. The CDR3 region has the DNA TGTGCCAGCAGCTTAGAGAGGGGGACTGGGGAGCTGTTTTTT. The rearrangement links TRBV7-8 to TRBJ2-2; the D call may be TRBD1 or TRBD2 (6 bases each). Germline assignment: CDR1 SGHVS and CDR2 FQNEAQ. This CDR3 contains 14 residues. V lost 1 base and J 8 bases, leaving 11 bases between the germline ends. Variable domain in full (rest from reference TRBV7-8 and TRBJ2-2): GAGVSQSPRYKVAKRGQDVALRCDPISGHVSLFWYQQALGQGPEFLTYFQNEAQLDKSGLPSDRFFAERPEGSVSTLKIQRTQQEDSAVYLCASSLERGTGELFFGEGSRLTVL.

This clonotype was seen at least ten times. J is TRBJ2-3 and V is TRBV3-1, with 12 bases lining up with TRBD2. The germline CDR1 and CDR2 sequences are LGHDT and YNNKEL (reference sequence). The CDR3 totals 17 residues. V gave up 4 bases and J gave up 1 base; unmatched junction bases: 6. The CDR3, as DNA: TGTGCCAGCAGCCGGGGGAGACTAGCGGGGGGCACAGATACGCAGTATTTT. As protein: CASSRGRLAGGTDTQYF.

The V and J genes are TRBV5-6 and TRBJ2-6; a weak D match, TRBD2 (5 bases). The CDR3 spans 15 residues. Germline CDR1 SGHDT, CDR2 YYEEEE. The germline V and J ends were trimmed by 1 base and 3 bases, with 8 bases remaining between them. The CDR3 is CASSLPEGGANVLTF. DNA of the CDR3: TGTGCCAGCAGCTTGCCCGAGGGTGGGGCCAACGTCCTGACTTTC. The complete variable domain, with remaining parts taken from reference TRBV5-6 and TRBJ2-6, reads DAGVTQSPTHLIKTRGQQVTLRCSPKSGHDTVSWYQQALGQGPQFIFQYYEEEERQRGNFPDRFSGHQFPNYSSELNVNALLLGDSALYLCASSLPEGGANVLTFGAGSRLTVL.

The chain couples TRBV20-1 to TRBJ1-2, with 7 bases fitting TRBD1. This CDR3 comprises 13 residues. Germline V gene lookup returns CDR1 DFQATT and CDR2 SNEGSKA (reference sequence). V lost 6 bases to trimming and J lost 4 bases; unmatched junction nucleotides: 8. The CDR3 here is CSAGKQGRYGYTF. The DNA of the CDR3 is TGCAGTGCGGGAAAACAGGGGCGCTATGGCTACACCTTC.

The chain couples TRBV7-8 to TRBJ2-3; D is uncertain. CDR3 length: 14 amino acids. Germline V CDR1 and CDR2: SGHVS, FQNEAQ. The germline V and J ends were trimmed by 3 bases and 6 bases, with 13 bases remaining between them. Here the CDR3 reads CASSFGPRADTQYF. The CDR3 DNA reads as TGTGCCAGCAGCTTTGGGCCTCGAGCCGATACGCAGTATTTT. Full variable domain (missing parts from reference TRBV7-8 and TRBJ2-3): GAGVSQSPRYKVAKRGQDVALRCDPISGHVSLFWYQQALGQGPEFLTYFQNEAQLDKSGLPSDRFFAERPEGSVSTLKIQRTQQEDSAVYLCASSFGPRADTQYFGPGTRLTVL.

A few counts support this clonotype. V and J are TRBV7-9 and TRBJ2-5, with TRBD2 matching over 10 bases. J was trimmed by 2 bases and V by 3 bases; bases with no gene match: 6. Germline-derived CDR1 and CDR2 are SEHNR and FQNEAQ (reference sequence). The CDR3 covers 16 residues. DNA of the CDR3: TGTGCCAGCAGCTTCGGGATAGCGGGGGGACAAGAGACCCAGTACTTC. Translated, it gives CASSFGIAGGQETQYF.

The chain recombines TRBV5-4 with TRBJ2-1, with D maybe TRBD1 (5 bases). Germline V gene sequence: CDR1 SGHNT, CDR2 YYREEE (reference sequence). This CDR3 region has 14 residues. Trimming cost V 1 base and J 2 bases, with 7 bases left between them. CDR3 coding DNA: TGTGCCAGCAGCTTGCAGGGCCCCTACAATGAGCAGTTCTTC. Protein: CASSLQGPYNEQFF.

This clonotype was seen only a few times. At one end the junction does not follow the germline gene, possibly because of a read error. V and J are TRBV6-5 and TRBJ1-6; 7 nucleotides agree with TRBD1. Germline V gene sequence: CDR1 MNHEY, CDR2 SVGAGI. CDR3 size: 15 residues. The CDR3 here is CASRIIQGPNSPLPF. CDR3 nucleotides: TGTGCCAGCAGAATCATACAGGGGCCCAATTCACCCCTCCCCTTT.

This clonotype was seen more than once but under ten times. This chain connects TRBV7-2 to TRBJ1-5, with 7 bases matching TRBD1. The V and J ends lost 3 bases and 1 base, in that order; junction bases with no gene match: 3. The CDR3 covers 15 residues. Per germline, CDR1 SGHTA and CDR2 FQGNSA. The DNA of the CDR3 is TGTGCCAGCAGCTTGGCGGGACAGAGCAATCAGCCCCAGCATTTT. This codes for CASSLAGQSNQPQHF.

This clonotype was counted a few times. The gene calls are TRBV4-1 and TRBJ2-5, with TRBD1 matching over 8 bases. CDR3 length equals 15 residues. Germline CDR1 is MGHRA and CDR2 is YSYEKL. The V and J ends lost 1 base and 7 bases, in that order; junction bases with no gene match: 8. The CDR3 is CASSQATTTGGTQYF. The CDR3 coding sequence is TGCGCCAGCAGCCAAGCCACGACAACAGGGGGGACCCAGTACTTC.

This clonotype was seen a handful of times. The chain is built from TRBV12-3 or TRBV12-4 and TRBJ1-2; a weak D match, TRBD1 (5 bases). Trimming pared 0 bases from V and 8 bases from J, leaving 13 bases between. The CDR3 consists of 14 residues. DNA for the CDR3: TGTGCCAGCAGTTTAGCGCCGGCAGGGCTAGGCTACACCTTC. Translating gives CASSLAPAGLGYTF.

This chain connects TRBV25-1 to TRBJ1-2; D unclear. The CDR3 extends over 11 amino acids. The V gene lost 4 bases and the J gene lost 8 bases, with 8 bases spanning the gap. Germline values: CDR1 MGHDK, CDR2 SYGVNS. DNA for the CDR3: TGTGCCAGCAGTGGCGGTCGGGGCTACACCTTC. Translation gives CASSGGRGYTF.

This clonotype was seen more than once but under ten times. The V call is TRBV15, the J call TRBJ2-7; 7 bases are shared with TRBD2. CDR3 length: 14 amino acids. Germline values: CDR1 LNHNV, CDR2 YYDKDF (reference sequence). V shed 3 bases, J shed 0 bases, and the junction held 2 bases outside the gene matches. CDR3 region: CATSRGGDSYEQYF. The CDR3 coding sequence is TGTGCCACCAGCAGGGGAGGGGACTCCTACGAGCAGTACTTC.

The chain has TRBV28 and TRBJ1-1; TRBD1 aligns across 8 bases. The CDR3 has 13 residues. V lost 7 bases, J lost 7 bases, and 8 bases stayed unmatched. Looked up from germline, CDR1 is MDHEN and CDR2 is SYDVKM. CDR3 in DNA: TGTGCCAGCAACGCCGGACAGGGCGGTGAAGCTTTCTTT. Protein: CASNAGQGGEAFF.